These 15 T cell receptor beta chains came from one sample sequenced in a study of cytomegalovirus exposure and HLA in healthy donors. PCR involved 60 Vbeta and 13 Jbeta primers. The assay was immunoSEQ multiplex PCR, and TCRdb's table has in-frame clones only and misses some. The table shows about 190,000 clones, with 85% occurring only once. Sequencing used PBMCs. These receptors were collected from a boy between 2 and 15 years old in good health and CMV-seronegative.

This clone has just one count. The chain has TRBV15 and TRBJ1-2; D uncertain. Trimming shortened V by 4 bases and J by 0 bases, and 15 bases separated the two germline ends. The CDR3 is made up of 16 amino acids. CDR1 and CDR2 from the germline V gene are LNHNV and YYDKDF (reference sequence). CDR3 loop: CATSTRRADPNYGYTF. In DNA, the CDR3 is TGTGCCACCAGCACCAGGCGGGCAGATCCTAACTATGGCTACACCTTC.

The V call is TRBV5-8, the J call TRBJ2-4, with 11 bases identical to TRBD2. Germline-derived CDR1 and CDR2 are SGHTS and YDEGEE. The CDR3 covers 16 residues. The V gene end was trimmed by 4 bases and the J gene end by 6 bases; junction bases not matched to a gene: 9. CDR3 loop: CASSPWAGTSGNIQYF. DNA of the CDR3: TGTGCCAGCAGCCCCTGGGCCGGGACTAGCGGAAACATTCAGTACTTC.

The rearrangement links TRBV5-3 to TRBJ1-6; perhaps TRBD1 as D (5 bases). TRBV5-3 has ORF status, its function being uncertain. The CDR3 extends over 17 amino acids. Trimming removed 4 bases from V and 0 bases from J, with 14 bases in between. This CDR3 reads CARSTGRVSSYNSPLHF. CDR3 coding DNA: TGTGCCAGAAGCACAGGCAGGGTGAGCTCCTATAATTCACCCCTCCACTTT.

V usage is TRBV9 and J usage is TRBJ1-1, with 9 bases aligning to TRBD1. Germline values: CDR1 SGDLS, CDR2 YYNGEE. V trimming: 4 bases; J trimming: 4 bases; junction bases outside the gene matches: 8. The CDR3 has 15 residues. The CDR3 spells CASSIQGASSTEAFF. CDR3 sequence (DNA): TGTGCCAGCAGCATACAGGGGGCATCGAGCACTGAAGCTTTCTTT.

V and J are TRBV19 and TRBJ1-5; 9 positions match TRBD1. Germline V gene sequence: CDR1 LNHDA, CDR2 SQIVND (reference sequence). The CDR3 length is 15 residues. J was trimmed by 5 bases and V by 4 bases; bases with no gene match: 6. The CDR3 nucleotides read TGTGCCAGTAGTAACTGGACAGGGGTGTATCAGCCCCAGCATTTT. Translation: CASSNWTGVYQPQHF. The full variable domain, in which reference TRBV19 and TRBJ1-5 provide the parts outside the CDR3, is DGGITQSPKYLFRKEGQNVTLSCEQNLNHDAMYWYRQDPGQGLRLIYYSQIVNDFQKGDIAEGYSVSREKKESFPLTVTSAQKNPTAFYLCASSNWTGVYQPQHFGDGTRLSIL.

V and J are TRBV27 and TRBJ2-1; 7 bases match TRBD2. This CDR3 spans 15 amino acids. Trimming took 6 bases from V and 1 from J; bases not matched to a gene: 6. CDR1 and CDR2 from the germline V gene are MNHEY and SMNVEV (reference sequence). The CDR3 sequence: CASRERGRSYNEQFF. DNA for the CDR3: TGTGCCAGCAGGGAGCGGGGCCGATCCTACAATGAGCAGTTCTTC.

This chain connects TRBV29-1 to TRBJ2-7, with TRBD1 matching 7 bases. The CDR3 covers 18 residues. V lost 0 bases, J lost 6 bases, and 20 bases stayed unmatched. In germline, CDR1 is SQVTM, CDR2 ANQGSEA. The CDR3 region has the DNA TGCAGCGTTGAAGATCGTGGGACAGCCTGGCCGCAGACCTGCGAGCAGTACGTC. Amino acid sequence: CSVEDRGTAWPQTCEQYV.

The chain recombines TRBV11-2 with TRBJ2-7; D is perhaps TRBD2 (5 bases). Germline-derived CDR1 and CDR2 are SGHAT and FQNNGV. Trimming took 3 bases from V and 6 from J, leaving 18 bases between them. This CDR3 contains 15 residues. The chain's CDR3 is CASSLGGESRVEQYF. CDR3 in DNA: TGTGCCAGCAGCTTGGGTGGGGAATCGAGGGTCGAGCAGTACTTC.

As regards this clone: At the DNA level, this CDR3 is encoded by other sequences in the same sample as well. The chain has TRBV28 and TRBJ1-2; 8 bases are shared with TRBD1. Germline CDR1 is MDHEN and CDR2 is SYDVKM. The CDR3 has 13 amino acids. The V gene end was trimmed by 5 bases and the J gene end by 3 bases; junction bases not matched to a gene: 2. DNA for the CDR3: TGTGCCAGCAGTCCGGGACAGGACTATGGCTACACCTTC. It is translated as CASSPGQDYGYTF.

This clone came up once. The genes are TRBV10-2 and TRBJ1-2; 12 nucleotides match TRBD1. The junction had 8 bases not matched to a gene; V was cut back by 4 bases and J by 2 bases. Germline V gene lookup returns CDR1 WSHSY and CDR2 SAAADI. The length of the CDR3 is 17 residues. CDR3 protein: CASSGWAGTGGNYGYTF. The CDR3, as DNA: TGCGCCAGCAGTGGCTGGGCGGGGACAGGGGGCAACTATGGCTACACCTTC.

This chain links TRBV14 with TRBJ2-3; the D gene is possibly TRBD1 (5 bases). Germline V gives CDR1 SGHDN, CDR2 FVKESK. Trimming stripped 5 bases from V and 0 bases from J, with 15 bases between. The CDR3 totals 16 residues. The CDR3 reads CASSSARAESTDTQYF. CDR3 in DNA: TGTGCCAGCAGCTCAGCCAGGGCGGAAAGCACAGATACGCAGTATTTT.

The chain joins TRBV6-1 to TRBJ2-1, with unresolved D. The ends were cut back, 5 bases at V and 5 bases at J, with 4 bases in the middle. The CDR3 has 11 residues. Germline lookup yields CDR1 MNHNS and CDR2 SASEGT. The CDR3 reads CASSSNNEQFF. CDR3 nucleotide sequence: TGTGCCAGCAGTTCCAACAATGAGCAGTTCTTC.

The V gene is TRBV19, the J gene TRBJ1-2, with D tentatively TRBD1 (6 bases). This CDR3 has 13 residues. The V gene's germline CDR1 is LNHDA and CDR2 SQIVND (reference sequence). V lost 6 bases to trimming and J lost 4 bases, with 12 bases between them. The CDR3 sequence is CASSLGAGYGYTF. The CDR3 DNA is TGTGCCAGTAGCCTGGGGGCTGGCTATGGCTACACCTTC.

V is TRBV5-4 and J is TRBJ1-4, with no clear D. This CDR3 spans 14 amino acids. The V gene lost 3 bases and the J gene lost 3 bases, with 9 bases spanning the gap. Germline CDR1 is SGHNT and CDR2 is YYREEE (reference sequence). The CDR3 loop reads CASSSSVSNEKLFF. The CDR3 DNA is TGTGCCAGCAGCTCGTCGGTCTCTAATGAAAAACTGTTTTTT.

V gene TRBV11-2 combines with J gene TRBJ2-5; 10 positions match TRBD2. Germline CDR1 reads SGHAT; CDR2 reads FQNNGV. J lost 5 bases, V lost 3 bases, and 9 bases had no gene match. The CDR3 covers 16 residues. CDR3 bases: TGTGCCAGCAGCTTTATAGCGGGAGGCGACGGGGAGACCCAGTACTTC. Its translation: CASSFIAGGDGETQYF.